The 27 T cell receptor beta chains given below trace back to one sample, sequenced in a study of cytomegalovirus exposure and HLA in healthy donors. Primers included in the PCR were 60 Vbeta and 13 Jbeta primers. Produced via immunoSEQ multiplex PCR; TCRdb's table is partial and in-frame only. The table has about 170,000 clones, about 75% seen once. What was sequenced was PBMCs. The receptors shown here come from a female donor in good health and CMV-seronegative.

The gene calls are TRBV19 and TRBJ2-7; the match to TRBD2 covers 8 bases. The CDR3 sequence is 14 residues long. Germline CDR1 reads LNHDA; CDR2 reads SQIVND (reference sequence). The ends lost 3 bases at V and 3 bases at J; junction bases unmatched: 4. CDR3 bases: TGTGCCAGTAGTATGCTAGCGGGTAGCTACGAGCAGTACTTC. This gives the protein CASSMLAGSYEQYF.

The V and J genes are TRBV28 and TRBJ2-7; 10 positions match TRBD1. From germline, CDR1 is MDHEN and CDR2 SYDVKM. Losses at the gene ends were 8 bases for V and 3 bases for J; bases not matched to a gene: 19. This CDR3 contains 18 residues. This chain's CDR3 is CASGRDRGLPQPRYEQYF. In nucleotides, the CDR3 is TGTGCCAGCGGAAGGGACAGGGGCTTGCCCCAACCCCGCTACGAGCAGTACTTC.

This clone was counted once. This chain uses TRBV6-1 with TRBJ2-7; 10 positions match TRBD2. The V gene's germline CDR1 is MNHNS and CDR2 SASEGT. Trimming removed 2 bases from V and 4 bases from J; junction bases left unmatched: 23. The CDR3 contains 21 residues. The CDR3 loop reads CASSEKRRSPSGTSVEYEQYF. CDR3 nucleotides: TGTGCCAGCAGTGAAAAAAGGAGGTCTCCGTCCGGGACTAGCGTTGAATACGAGCAGTACTTC.

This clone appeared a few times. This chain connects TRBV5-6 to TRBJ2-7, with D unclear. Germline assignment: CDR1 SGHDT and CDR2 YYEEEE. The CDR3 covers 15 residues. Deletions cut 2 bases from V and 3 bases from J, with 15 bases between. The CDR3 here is CASSFVLASVYEQYF. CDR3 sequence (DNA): TGTGCCAGCAGCTTTGTCTTGGCATCCGTCTACGAGCAGTACTTC.

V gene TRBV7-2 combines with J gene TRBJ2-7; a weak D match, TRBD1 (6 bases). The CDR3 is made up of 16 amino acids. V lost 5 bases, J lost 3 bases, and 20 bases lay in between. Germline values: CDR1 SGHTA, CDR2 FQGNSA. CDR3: CASSRPIGRDNYEQYF. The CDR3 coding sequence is TGTGCCAGCAGCCGACCTATTGGACGGGACAACTACGAGCAGTACTTC.

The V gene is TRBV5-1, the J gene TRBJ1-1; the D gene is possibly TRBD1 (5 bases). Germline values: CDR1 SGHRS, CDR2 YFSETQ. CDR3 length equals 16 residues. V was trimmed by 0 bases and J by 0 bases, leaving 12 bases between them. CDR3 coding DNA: TGCGCCAGCAGCTTGGCGGGGGAAGGGGTGAACACTGAAGCTTTCTTT. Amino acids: CASSLAGEGVNTEAFF.

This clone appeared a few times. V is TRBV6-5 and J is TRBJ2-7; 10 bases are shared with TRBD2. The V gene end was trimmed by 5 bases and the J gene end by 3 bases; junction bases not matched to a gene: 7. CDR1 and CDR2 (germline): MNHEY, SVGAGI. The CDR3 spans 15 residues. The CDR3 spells CASSRKREGLYEQYF. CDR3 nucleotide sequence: TGTGCCAGCAGTCGAAAGCGGGAGGGCCTCTACGAGCAGTACTTC.

CDR3 DNA sequence: TGTGCCAGCAGTTACTCGCTTCAGGGGAACACTGAAGCTTTCTTT. Amino acid sequence: CASSYSLQGNTEAFF. The V call is TRBV6-5, the J call TRBJ1-1; tentative D call: TRBD1 (5 bases). V shed 0 bases and J shed 1 base, with 9 bases lying between them. This CDR3 spans 15 amino acids. Germline V gene data show CDR1 as MNHEY and CDR2 as SVGAGI.

The CDR3 nucleotides are TGTGCCAGCTCAGGCGGGACAGGGGGAGATACGCAGTATTTT. This encodes CASSGGTGGDTQYF. V gene TRBV18 combines with J gene TRBJ2-3; 11 nucleotides agree with TRBD1. This CDR3 spans 14 amino acids. Looked up from germline, CDR1 is KGHSH and CDR2 is LQKENI. J lost 5 bases, V lost 5 bases, and 3 bases had no gene match.

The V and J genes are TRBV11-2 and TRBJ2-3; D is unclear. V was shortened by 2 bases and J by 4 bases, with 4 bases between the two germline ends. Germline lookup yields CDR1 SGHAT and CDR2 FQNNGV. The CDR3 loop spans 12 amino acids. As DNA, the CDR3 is TGTGCCAGCAGCTTACTATCAGATACGCAGTATTTT. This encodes CASSLLSDTQYF. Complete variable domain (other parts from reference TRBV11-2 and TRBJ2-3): EAGVAQSPRYKIIEKRQSVAFWCNPISGHATLYWYQQILGQGPKLLIQFQNNGVVDDSQLPKDRFSAERLKGVDSTLKIQPAKLEDSAVYLCASSLLSDTQYFGPGTRLTVL.

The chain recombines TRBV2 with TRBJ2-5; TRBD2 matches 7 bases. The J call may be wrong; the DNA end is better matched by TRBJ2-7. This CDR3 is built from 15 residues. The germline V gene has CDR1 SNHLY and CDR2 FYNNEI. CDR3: CASSGGLLGTYEQYF. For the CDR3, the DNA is TGTGCCAGCAGTGGGGGACTACTGGGAACCTACGAGCAGTACTTC.

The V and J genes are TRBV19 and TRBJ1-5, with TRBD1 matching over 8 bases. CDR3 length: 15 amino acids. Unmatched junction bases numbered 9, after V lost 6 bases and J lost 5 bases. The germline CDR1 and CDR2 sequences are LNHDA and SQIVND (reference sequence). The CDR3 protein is CASRDQGALHQPQHF. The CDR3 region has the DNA TGTGCCAGTAGAGACCAGGGGGCCCTCCATCAGCCCCAGCATTTT.

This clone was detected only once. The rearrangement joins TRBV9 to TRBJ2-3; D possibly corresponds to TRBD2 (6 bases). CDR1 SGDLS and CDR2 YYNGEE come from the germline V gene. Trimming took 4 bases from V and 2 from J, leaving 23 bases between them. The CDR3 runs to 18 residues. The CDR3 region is CASSRSGTQKVPTDTQYF. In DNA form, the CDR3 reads TGTGCCAGCAGCCGTAGCGGAACTCAAAAAGTCCCCACAGATACGCAGTATTTT.

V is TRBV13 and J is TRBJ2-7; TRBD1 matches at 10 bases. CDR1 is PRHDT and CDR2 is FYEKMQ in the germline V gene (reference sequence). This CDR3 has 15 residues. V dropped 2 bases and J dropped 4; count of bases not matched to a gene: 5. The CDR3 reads CASSLTGDRGYEQYF. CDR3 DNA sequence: TGTGCCAGCAGCTTAACCGGGGACAGGGGTTACGAGCAGTACTTC.

Written as DNA, the CDR3 is TGCGCCAGCAGCTTGGGCAGTACCTACGAGCAGTACTTC. This codes for CASSLGSTYEQYF. V gene TRBV5-1 combines with J gene TRBJ2-7; D gene uncertain. The CDR3 is made up of 13 amino acids. Germline CDR1 and CDR2: SGHRS and YFSETQ. V was shortened by 0 bases and J by 2 bases, with 6 bases between the two germline ends. Full variable domain (remainder filled in from reference TRBV5-1 and TRBJ2-7): KAGVTQTPRYLIKTRGQQVTLSCSPISGHRSVSWYQQTPGQGLQFLFEYFSETQRNKGNFPGRFSGRQFSNSRSEMNVSTLELGDSALYLCASSLGSTYEQYFGPGTRLTVT.

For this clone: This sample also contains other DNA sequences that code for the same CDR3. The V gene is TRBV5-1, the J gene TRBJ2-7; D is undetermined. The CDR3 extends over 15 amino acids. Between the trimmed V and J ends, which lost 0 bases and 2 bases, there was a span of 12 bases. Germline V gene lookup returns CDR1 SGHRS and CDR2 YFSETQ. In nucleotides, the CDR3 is TGCGCCAGCAGCTTGGAACCAGGCCCACCCTACGAGCAGTACTTC. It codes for CASSLEPGPPYEQYF.

The CDR3 bases are TGTGCCATCAGAGACCGGGACAGGGTTAGTCATGGCTACACCTTC. It translates to CAIRDRDRVSHGYTF. This chain links TRBV10-3 with TRBJ1-2; 9 bases match TRBD1. The CDR3 consists of 15 residues. Germline loops: CDR1 ENHRY, CDR2 SYGVKD. Trimming took 6 bases from V and 6 from J; bases not matched to a gene: 11.

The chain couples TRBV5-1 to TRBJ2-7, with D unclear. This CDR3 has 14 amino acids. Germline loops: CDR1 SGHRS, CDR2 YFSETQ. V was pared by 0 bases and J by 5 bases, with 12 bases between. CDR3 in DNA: TGCGCCAGCAGCTTGGCCGGCGGTTCAGACGAGCAGTACTTC. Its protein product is CASSLAGGSDEQYF.

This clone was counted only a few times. The DNA for the CDR3 is TGTGCCAGCCGGGGGGTGAACACCGGGGAGCTGTTTTTT. Encoded protein: CASRGVNTGELFF. The chain couples TRBV19 to TRBJ2-2, with TRBD2 matching 7 bases. CDR1 and CDR2 from the germline V gene are LNHDA and SQIVND (reference sequence). V shed 9 bases and J 1 base; nucleotides not matched to a gene: 2. The CDR3 runs to 13 residues. The variable domain in full, with the rest retrieved from reference TRBV19 and TRBJ2-2, is DGGITQSPKYLFRKEGQNVTLSCEQNLNHDAMYWYRQDPGQGLRLIYYSQIVNDFQKGDIAEGYSVSREKKESFPLTVTSAQKNPTAFYLCASRGVNTGELFFGEGSRLTVL.

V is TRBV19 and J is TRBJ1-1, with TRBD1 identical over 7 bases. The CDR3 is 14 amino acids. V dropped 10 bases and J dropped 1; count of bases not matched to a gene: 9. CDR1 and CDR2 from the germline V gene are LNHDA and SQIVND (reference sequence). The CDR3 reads CATQTGYGNTEAFF. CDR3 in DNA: TGTGCCACACAGACAGGGTATGGGAACACTGAAGCTTTCTTT. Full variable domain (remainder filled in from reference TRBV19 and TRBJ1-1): DGGITQSPKYLFRKEGQNVTLSCEQNLNHDAMYWYRQDPGQGLRLIYYSQIVNDFQKGDIAEGYSVSREKKESFPLTVTSAQKNPTAFYLCATQTGYGNTEAFFGQGTRLTVV.

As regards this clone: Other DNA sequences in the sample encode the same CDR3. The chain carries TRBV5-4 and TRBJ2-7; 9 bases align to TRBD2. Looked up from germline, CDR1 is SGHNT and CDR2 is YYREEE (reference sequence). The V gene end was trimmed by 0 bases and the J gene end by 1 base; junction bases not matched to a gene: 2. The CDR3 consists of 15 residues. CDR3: CASSLVAGASYEQYF. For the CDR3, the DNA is TGTGCCAGCAGCTTGGTAGCGGGGGCGTCCTACGAGCAGTACTTC.

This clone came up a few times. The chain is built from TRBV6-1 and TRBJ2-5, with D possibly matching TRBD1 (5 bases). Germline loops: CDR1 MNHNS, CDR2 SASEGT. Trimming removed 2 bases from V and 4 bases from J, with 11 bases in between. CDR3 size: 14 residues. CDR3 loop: CASSEFRVGETQYF. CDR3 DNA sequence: TGTGCCAGCAGTGAATTCAGGGTGGGAGAGACCCAGTACTTC.

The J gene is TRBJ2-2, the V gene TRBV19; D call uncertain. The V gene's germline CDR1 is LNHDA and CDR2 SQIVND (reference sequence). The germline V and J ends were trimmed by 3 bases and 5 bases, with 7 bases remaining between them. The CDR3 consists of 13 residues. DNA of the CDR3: TGTGCCAGTAGTATCATGAGTACCGGGGAGCTGTTTTTT. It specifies CASSIMSTGELFF.

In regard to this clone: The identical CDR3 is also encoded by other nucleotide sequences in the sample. CDR3 in DNA: TGCAGTGCGAGGGTGAACACTGAAGCTTTCTTT. This codes for CSARVNTEAFF. The chain employs TRBV20-1 and TRBJ1-1; D is ambiguous. Per germline, CDR1 DFQATT and CDR2 SNEGSKA (reference sequence). The V and J ends lost 6 bases and 0 bases respectively, with 5 bases between them. The CDR3 runs 11 residues.

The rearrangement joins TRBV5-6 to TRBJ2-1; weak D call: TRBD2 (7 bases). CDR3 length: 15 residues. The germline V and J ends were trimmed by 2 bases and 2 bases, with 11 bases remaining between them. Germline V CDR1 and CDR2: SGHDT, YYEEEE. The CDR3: CASSLRGGTYNEQFF. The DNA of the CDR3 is TGTGCCAGCAGCTTAAGGGGGGGGACCTACAATGAGCAGTTCTTC.

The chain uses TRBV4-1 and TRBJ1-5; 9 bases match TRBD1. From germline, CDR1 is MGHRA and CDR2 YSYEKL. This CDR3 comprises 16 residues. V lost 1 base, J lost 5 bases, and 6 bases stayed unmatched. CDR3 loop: CASSQAGTGLYQPQHF. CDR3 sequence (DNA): TGCGCCAGCAGCCAAGCCGGGACAGGGCTTTATCAGCCCCAGCATTTT.

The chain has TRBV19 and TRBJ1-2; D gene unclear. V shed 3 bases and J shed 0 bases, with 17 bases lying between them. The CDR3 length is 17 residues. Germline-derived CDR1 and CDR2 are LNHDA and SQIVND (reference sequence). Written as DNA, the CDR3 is TGTGCCAGTAGTATTGGGCCCATCTGGGCAACTAACTATGGCTACACCTTC. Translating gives CASSIGPIWATNYGYTF.